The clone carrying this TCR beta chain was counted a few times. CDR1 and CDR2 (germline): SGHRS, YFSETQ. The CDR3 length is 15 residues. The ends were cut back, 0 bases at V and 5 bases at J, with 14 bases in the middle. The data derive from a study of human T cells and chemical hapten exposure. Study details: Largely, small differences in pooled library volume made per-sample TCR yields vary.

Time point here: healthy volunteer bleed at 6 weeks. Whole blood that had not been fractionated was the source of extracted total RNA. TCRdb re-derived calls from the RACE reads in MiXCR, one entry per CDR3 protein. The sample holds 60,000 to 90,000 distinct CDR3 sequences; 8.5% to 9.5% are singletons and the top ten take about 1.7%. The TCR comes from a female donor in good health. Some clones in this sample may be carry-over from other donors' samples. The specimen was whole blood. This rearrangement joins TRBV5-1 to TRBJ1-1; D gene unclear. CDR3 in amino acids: CASSLGAGTETEAFF. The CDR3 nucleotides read TGCGCCAGCAGCTTGGGGGCAGGCACGGAAACTGAAGCTTTCTTT.